These 13 T cell receptor beta chains originate from one sample sequenced in a study of response to subunit inactivated influenza vaccine (dated by TCRdb to the late 2010s). Libraries were made using RT-PCR. Sequencing relied on an Illumina HiSeq 2500. TCRdb reprocessing: public reads trimmed at Q25 with fastp, clones called with MiXCR, in-frame beta chains kept. Each record represents a unique CDR3 protein, reported with the most common genes and DNA among its rows. The sample table lists roughly 670,000 distinct CDR3 sequences, 12% to 15% of them with a count of one. The ten top clones hold 7.6% of the sample. Sequenced material: PBMCs from blood, taken around 14 days before vaccination. The receptor source for this set is a man aged 50-60 years who received an inactivated influenza vaccine. Donor details come from another sample of the same person, matched by shared clones.

This clonotype was seen many times. This rearrangement joins TRBV5-6 to TRBJ1-1; possible D gene TRBD1, 5 bases. Trimming cost V 4 bases and J 1 base, with 11 bases left between them. The CDR3 has 14 amino acids. The germline V gene encodes CDR1 SGHDT and CDR2 YYEEEE. CDR3 bases: TGTGCCAGCAGCCGCCGGGGGGGGAACACTGAAGCTTTCTTT. This codes for CASSRRGGNTEAFF. The whole variable domain, filled in from reference TRBV5-6 and TRBJ1-1, reads DAGVTQSPTHLIKTRGQQVTLRCSPKSGHDTVSWYQQALGQGPQFIFQYYEEEERQRGNFPDRFSGHQFPNYSSELNVNALLLGDSALYLCASSRRGGNTEAFFGQGTRLTVV.

This clonotype was seen repeatedly, ten times or more. The chain carries TRBV5-6 and TRBJ2-7; possible D gene TRBD2, 6 bases. The CDR3 sequence is 14 residues long. The germline V and J ends were trimmed by 2 bases and 5 bases, with 14 bases remaining between them. The germline V gene encodes CDR1 SGHDT and CDR2 YYEEEE. This CDR3 is CASSFYLRGNEQYF. The CDR3 nucleotides are TGTGCCAGCAGCTTTTATCTGCGGGGAAACGAGCAGTACTTC.

This clonotype occurred a few times. The chain employs TRBV11-2 and TRBJ2-7, with TRBD1 matching 7 bases. J was trimmed by 6 bases and V by 10 bases; bases with no gene match: 15. Germline values: CDR1 SGHAT, CDR2 FQNNGV. The CDR3 runs to 14 residues. CDR3 loop: CAIAEVRGFSEQYF. The CDR3 coding sequence is TGTGCCATCGCAGAGGTCAGGGGGTTTAGCGAGCAGTACTTC.

This clonotype was observed a handful of times. V and J are TRBV2 and TRBJ1-4; 8 positions agree with TRBD1. The CDR3 loop spans 16 amino acids. Germline V lookup: CDR1 SNHLY, CDR2 FYNNEI. Losses at the gene ends were 9 bases for V and 7 bases for J; bases not matched to a gene: 16. The CDR3 region has the DNA TGTGCCAGTCAGCGGTGGCAGGGGGCCTCTTCTGAAAAACTGTTTTTT. Translating gives CASQRWQGASSEKLFF.

The chain carries TRBV6-2 or TRBV6-3 and TRBJ2-7; D unclear. Germline CDR1 reads MNHEY; CDR2 reads SVGEGT. V gave up 8 bases and J gave up 1 base, with 9 bases separating them. The CDR3 has 12 residues. The chain's CDR3 is CASEAPSYEQYF. The CDR3 DNA sequence: TGTGCCAGCGAGGCACCATCCTACGAGCAGTACTTC.

The V call is TRBV20-1, the J call TRBJ2-6; possible D gene TRBD1, 5 bases. V shed 2 bases and J shed 0 bases, with 8 bases lying between them. From germline, CDR1 is DFQATT and CDR2 SNEGSKA (reference sequence). The CDR3 runs 15 residues. The DNA for the CDR3 is TGCAGTGCTAGAAGGGGCGGCTCTGGGGCCAACGTCCTGACTTTC. This encodes CSARRGGSGANVLTF.

The chain carries TRBV6-2 or TRBV6-3 and TRBJ2-3; perhaps TRBD2 as D (5 bases). Trimming removed 2 bases from V and 0 bases from J, with 9 bases in between. This CDR3 spans 15 amino acids. The germline gives CDR1 MNHEY, CDR2 SVGEGT. The CDR3 DNA is TGTGCCAGCAGTTACCGGGGATGGAGCACAGATACGCAGTATTTT. It yields the protein CASSYRGWSTDTQYF.

This clonotype was counted only a few times. V usage is TRBV28 and J usage is TRBJ1-2, with a tentative D call TRBD1 (6 bases). The CDR3 is made up of 17 amino acids. Trimming shortened V by 5 bases and J by 4 bases, and 23 bases separated the two germline ends. Germline values: CDR1 MDHEN, CDR2 SYDVKM. The CDR3 sequence is CASSPAGAGLLPYGYTF. CDR3 coding DNA: TGTGCCAGCAGTCCCGCGGGGGCAGGGCTCCTCCCCTATGGCTACACCTTC.

This clonotype has more than one count but fewer than ten. V and J are TRBV5-1 and TRBJ1-6; D is uncertain. Trimming stripped 4 bases from V and 5 bases from J, with 22 bases between. Germline CDR1 reads SGHRS; CDR2 reads YFSETQ. The CDR3 is 18 residues long. CDR3 sequence reads: CASSKDGRRASDNSPLHF. The CDR3 DNA is TGCGCCAGCAGCAAGGACGGAAGGAGGGCTTCTGATAATTCACCCCTCCACTTT.

V and J are TRBV20-1 and TRBJ2-1; no firm D call. V was cut by 0 bases and J by 4 bases, with 10 bases left in between. Germline lookup yields CDR1 DFQATT and CDR2 SNEGSKA (reference sequence). The length of the CDR3 is 14 residues. CDR3 loop: CSARDPFGYNEQFF. In DNA, the CDR3 is TGCAGTGCTAGAGATCCGTTCGGATACAATGAGCAGTTCTTC.

The chain recombines TRBV6-2 or TRBV6-3 with TRBJ2-3, with 8 bases fitting TRBD2. The CDR3 length is 16 residues. From germline, CDR1 is MNHEY and CDR2 SVGEGT. V was clipped by 6 bases and J by 7 bases; unmatched bases: 15. The CDR3, as DNA: TGTGCCAGCAGCCCGGAAAGCGGGAGCCTGGGGAATACGCAGTATTTT. Its translation is CASSPESGSLGNTQYF.

In its sample, this clonotype was seen many times. The gene calls are TRBV12-3 or TRBV12-4 and TRBJ1-1, with TRBD1 matching over 8 bases. The length of the CDR3 is 16 residues. V shed 6 bases and J 3 bases; nucleotides not matched to a gene: 12. The CDR3 nucleotides are TGTGCCAGCAGAACCGGGACAGGAAATTTGGACACTGAAGCTTTCTTT. It specifies CASRTGTGNLDTEAFF.

This clonotype was seen a few times. The chain recombines TRBV18 with TRBJ1-1; tentative D call: TRBD1 (5 bases). The CDR3 length is 13 residues. V was pared by 3 bases and J by 6 bases, with 11 bases between. Germline values: CDR1 KGHSH, CDR2 LQKENI. The CDR3 region is CASSPGGAAEAFF. The CDR3 DNA reads TGTGCCAGCTCACCCGGCGGGGCAGCTGAAGCTTTCTTT.